This T cell receptor beta chain was sequenced in a study of early T cells in non-severe SARS-CoV-2 infection. Germline CDR1 DFQATT, CDR2 SNEGSKA (reference sequence). This CDR3 comprises 14 residues. J lost 1 base, V lost 5 bases, and 4 bases had no gene match. The protocol attached unique molecular identifiers to individual cDNA molecules. TCRdb analysed the 5' RACE reads with MiXCR anew, one entry per CDR3 protein. The table lists fewer than 25,000 distinct CDR3 sequences, 3% to 4% of them singletons, with about 6% in the top ten. This clonotype was detected many times. Sample: whole blood. The source of this sequence is an adult who was a healthcare worker with PCR-confirmed SARS-CoV-2 infection or an uninfected control (not recorded which). The V and J genes are TRBV20-1 and TRBJ1-3; 8 bases are shared with TRBD1. CDR3: CSAQDRGSGNTIYF. The CDR3 DNA is TGCAGTGCTCAAGACAGGGGTTCTGGAAACACCATATATTTT.